Listed below are T cell receptor beta chains from one sample, sequenced in a study of T cell repertoires in cytomegalovirus infection. Their target antigens are unknown. MiXCR was run by TCRdb on the reads, yielding one entry per CDR3 protein. This sample carries about half a million distinct CDR3 sequences, around 35% of them seen once, and the ten largest clones take 15% to 20%. The input for sequencing was cultured PBMCs, taken from culture after CMV antigen stimulation. The receptors originated from a human donor in good health (CMV status not recorded). Some clones in this sample may be carry-over from other donors' samples. The CDR3 runs from the conserved cysteine through the conserved F or W. The D gene is left open where the match is weak. Rows may omit the clone size; those that give it use once, few, many or a size class.

>TRBV24-1|TRBJ2-3|TRBD1|once
TGTGCCACCAGTGATCGAACAGGGGCAGATACGCAGTATTTT
CATSDRTGADTQYF
>TRBV2|TRBJ1-2|TRBD1|many
TGTGCCAGCAGTGAGGAAAGGGGGCTGATTTACACCTTC
CASSEERGLIYTF
>TRBV28|TRBJ2-5|TRBD1|NA
TGTGCCAGCAGTTTAATGGCAACAGGGGGGGAGACCCAGTACTTC
CASSLMATGGETQYF
>TRBV19|TRBJ2-2|NA|few
TGTGCCAGTAGCCTCGGTCGGGACACCGGGGAGCTGTTTTTT
CASSLGRDTGELFF
>TRBV28|TRBJ1-1|NA|NA
TGTGCCAGCACCCCAGGTGCGGGGGGATTGACTGAAGCTTTCTTT
CASTPGAGGLTEAFF
>TRBV7-2|TRBJ2-7|TRBD2|many
TGTGCCAGCAGCTTAGGCGGGAGGAACGCCTACGAGCAGTACTTC
CASSLGGRNAYEQYF
>TRBV7-2|TRBJ1-2|NA|many
TGTGCCAGCAGCCCCGGGGCAGGGTGCACCTTC
CASSPGAGCTF
>TRBV28|TRBJ2-3|TRBD2|NA
TGTGCCAGCAGCCCACCGGCCGGGCGGGAGTCACCAGATACGCAGTATTTT
CASSPPAGRESPDTQYF
>TRBV6-6|TRBJ2-1|NA|NA
TGTGCCAGCAGTGAGATCTGGCCTAGCGATGAGCAGTTCTTC
CASSEIWPSDEQFF
>TRBV19|TRBJ1-2|NA|NA
TGTGCCAGTAGTATAGTCGGCGGGAAGGTAGTTTATGGCTACACCTTC
CASSIVGGKVVYGYTF
>TRBV19|TRBJ1-2|NA|few
TGTGCCAGTATCAAGAGATTCGGCTATGGCTACACCTTC
CASIKRFGYGYTF
>TRBV7-3|TRBJ1-5|NA|NA
TGTGCCAGCAGCTTTCACAGGGCCGAGCATAGCAATCAGCCCCAGCATTTT
CASSFHRAEHSNQPQHF
>TRBV28|TRBJ1-1|NA|NA
TGTGCCAGCAGTCCCGACTCCGTTTCTGTTGCTTTCTTT
CASSPDSVSVAFF
>TRBV9|TRBJ2-3|NA|NA
TGTGCCAGCAGCCGGGCTGGACGAACTCACAGGGGCACAGATACGCAGTATTTT
CASSRAGRTHRGTDTQYF
>TRBV11-2|TRBJ1-3|TRBD1|few
TGTGCCAGCAGCTTCCTGGGACAGGGAAACACCATATATTTT
CASSFLGQGNTIYF
>TRBV7-8|TRBJ2-3|TRBD2|NA
TGTGCCAGCAGCTTAGCGAGCCTAGCGGTCACAGATACGCAGTATTTT
CASSLASLAVTDTQYF
>TRBV4-3|TRBJ2-3|NA|NA
TGCGCCAGCAGCCAGAGGGACAAGTCAGATACGCAGTATTTT
CASSQRDKSDTQYF
>TRBV12-3/TRBV12-4|TRBJ2-3|TRBD2|few
TGTGCCAGCAGCCGATATAGCGGGGGCGCCACAGATACGCAGTATTTT
CASSRYSGGATDTQYF
>TRBV27|TRBJ2-2|NA|NA
TGTGCCAGCAGTTTTATGTCGCGGTACTCCACCGGGGAGCTGTTTTTT
CASSFMSRYSTGELFF
>TRBV12-3/TRBV12-4|TRBJ2-2|NA|once
TGTGCCAGCAGCCCCTCGCTCCAGGCGGGGATCGGGGAGCTGTTTTTT
CASSPSLQAGIGELFF
>TRBV27|TRBJ1-2|NA|few
TGTGCCAGCAGAGTCCCGGGACGGCAAAACTATGGCTACACCTTC
CASRVPGRQNYGYTF
>TRBV28|TRBJ1-1|TRBD1|few
TGTGCCAGCAGCCCCCCCAGGGGGCTGGTAACTGAAGCTTTCTTT
CASSPPRGLVTEAFF
>TRBV19|TRBJ1-2|TRBD1|once
TGTGCCAGTAGTGGGACAGGGGAACCTCCTTTGAACTATGGCTACACCTTC
CASSGTGEPPLNYGYTF
>TRBV7-2|TRBJ2-7|TRBD2|NA
TGTGCCAGCAGCTTTAGCGGGAGTCCCTACGAGCAGTACTTC
CASSFSGSPYEQYF
>TRBV10-3|TRBJ2-7|NA|few
TGTGCCATCAGTGAGTCGACGGACATCCACGAGCAGTACTTC
CAISESTDIHEQYF
>TRBV11-2|TRBJ2-2|TRBD2|few
TGTGCCAGCCGATCCGGTCAGGGACTAATCACCGGGGAGCTGTTTTTT
CASRSGQGLITGELFF
>TRBV7-4|TRBJ2-1|TRBD1|NA
TGTGCCGGCCGGACAGGAATCAATGAGCAGTTCTTC
CAGRTGINEQFF
>TRBV19|TRBJ2-1|TRBD2|NA
TGTGCCAGTAGTATATTGCTAGCGGGAGAAGATGAGCAGTTCTTC
CASSILLAGEDEQFF
>TRBV20-1|TRBJ2-5|TRBD1|NA
TGCAGTGCGACCGACAGGGGGCGAGGCCAAGAGACCCAGTACTTC
CSATDRGRGQETQYF
>TRBV6-1|TRBJ1-6|TRBD1|few
TGTGCCAGCAGTGAATCCGGGACAGGGTCCTTTTCACCCCTCCACTTT
CASSESGTGSFSPLHF
>TRBV7-8|TRBJ2-3|NA|many
TGTGCCAGCAGTGTATACCCTAGCACAGATACGCAGTATTTT
CASSVYPSTDTQYF
>TRBV24-1|TRBJ2-4|NA|NA
TGTGCCACCAGTGACGTATCAGGGAAAAACATTCAGTACTTC
CATSDVSGKNIQYF
>TRBV24-1|TRBJ2-1|NA|NA
TGTGCCACCAGTGATTTCGTGAAGGGCCACAATGAGCAGTTCTTC
CATSDFVKGHNEQFF
>TRBV7-2|TRBJ1-4|TRBD1|NA
TGTGCCAGCAGCTTAGCTCTTCCGGGACAGCTGTTTTTT
CASSLALPGQLFF
>TRBV4-1|TRBJ1-1|NA|NA
TGCGCCAGCAGCCAAGTTGGTCAGAGAGGCACTGAAGCTTTCTTT
CASSQVGQRGTEAFF
>TRBV7-2|TRBJ2-3|NA|NA
TGTGCCACCCTTACCATCGGGGATACGCAGTATTTT
CATLTIGDTQYF
>TRBV11-3|TRBJ2-2|TRBD2|many
TGTGCCAGCAGCACTGGGACTAGCGGGAGGCTCTCATGGTTGACCGGGGAGCTGTTTTTT
CASSTGTSGRLSWLTGELFF
>TRBV28|TRBJ2-7|NA|few
TGTGCCAGCAGTTTATCGGCAGGCCCTATCTCCTACGAGCAGTACTTC
CASSLSAGPISYEQYF